The TCR beta chain described here comes from a study of cytomegalovirus exposure and HLA in healthy donors. Study at large: Later analysis reported that the roughly 120 validation repertoires shared the platform of the approximately 670 first-cohort repertoires. General study points: According to reports, the classifier identified cytomegalovirus status with high specificity and sensitivity. Under in vitro conditions, three CMV-associated chains were confirmed as specific for CMV antigens. Most sequenced TCRs were rare (though some public TCRs occurred in many donors).

V dropped 3 bases and J dropped 4; count of bases not matched to a gene: 3. The germline V gene has CDR1 LNHNV and CDR2 YYDKDF (reference sequence). The CDR3 has 14 residues. This clone turned up a few times. Its antigen is not identified. Assay used: immunoSEQ multiplex PCR; TCRdb lists only in-frame clones, some missing. The data contain fewer than 250,000 clones, roughly 80% of them seen just once; the ten biggest clones take up 4.5% to 6%. The sequencing sample was made of PBMCs. The V gene is TRBV15, the J gene TRBJ1-2; TRBD1 agrees at 9 bases. The TCR originated in a woman under 30 in good health and CMV-seronegative. The CDR3 loop is CATSRDRGTYGYTF. The CDR3 coding sequence is TGTGCCACCAGCAGGGACAGGGGCACCTATGGCTACACCTTC.